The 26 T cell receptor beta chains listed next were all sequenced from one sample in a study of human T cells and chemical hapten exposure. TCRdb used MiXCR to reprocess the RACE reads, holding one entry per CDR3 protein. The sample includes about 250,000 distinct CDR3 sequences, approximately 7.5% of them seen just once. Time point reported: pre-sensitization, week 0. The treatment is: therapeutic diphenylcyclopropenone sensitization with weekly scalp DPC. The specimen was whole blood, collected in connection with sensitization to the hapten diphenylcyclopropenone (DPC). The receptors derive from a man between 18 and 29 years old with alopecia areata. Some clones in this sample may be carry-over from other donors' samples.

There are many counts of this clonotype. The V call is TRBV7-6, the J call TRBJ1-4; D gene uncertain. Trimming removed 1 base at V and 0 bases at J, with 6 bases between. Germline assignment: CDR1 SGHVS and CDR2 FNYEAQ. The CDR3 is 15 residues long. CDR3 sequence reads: CASSLVAATNEKLFF. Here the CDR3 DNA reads TGTGCCAGCAGCTTAGTGGCCGCAACTAATGAAAAACTGTTTTTT.

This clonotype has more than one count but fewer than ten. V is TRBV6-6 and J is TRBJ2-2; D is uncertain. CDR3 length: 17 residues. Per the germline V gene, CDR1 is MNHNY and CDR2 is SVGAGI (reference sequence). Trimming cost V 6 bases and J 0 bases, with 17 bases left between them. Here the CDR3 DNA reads TGTGCCAGCAGGGACGGGCGTCGGAGAGCGAACACCGGGGAGCTGTTTTTT. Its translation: CASRDGRRRANTGELFF.

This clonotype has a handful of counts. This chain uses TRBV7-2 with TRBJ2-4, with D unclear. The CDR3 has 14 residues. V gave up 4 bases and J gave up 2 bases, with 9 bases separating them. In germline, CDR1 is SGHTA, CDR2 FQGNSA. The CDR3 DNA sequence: TGTGCCAGCAGCTATCCCCCTACCAAAAACATTCAGTACTTC. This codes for CASSYPPTKNIQYF.

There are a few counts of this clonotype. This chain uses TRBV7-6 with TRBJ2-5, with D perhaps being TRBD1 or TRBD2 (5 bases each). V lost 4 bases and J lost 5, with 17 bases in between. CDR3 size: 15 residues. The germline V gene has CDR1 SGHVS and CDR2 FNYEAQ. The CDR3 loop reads CASSSPGPEGETQYF. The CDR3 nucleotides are TGTGCCAGCAGCTCCCCGGGCCCCGAGGGGGAGACCCAGTACTTC.

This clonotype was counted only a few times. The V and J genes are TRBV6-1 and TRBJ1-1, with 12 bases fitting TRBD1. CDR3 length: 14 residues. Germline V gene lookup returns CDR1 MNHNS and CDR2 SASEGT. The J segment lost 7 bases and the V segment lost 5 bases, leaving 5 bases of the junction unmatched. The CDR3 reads CASSWDRGQNEAFF. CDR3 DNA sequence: TGTGCCAGCAGTTGGGACAGGGGGCAAAATGAAGCTTTCTTT.

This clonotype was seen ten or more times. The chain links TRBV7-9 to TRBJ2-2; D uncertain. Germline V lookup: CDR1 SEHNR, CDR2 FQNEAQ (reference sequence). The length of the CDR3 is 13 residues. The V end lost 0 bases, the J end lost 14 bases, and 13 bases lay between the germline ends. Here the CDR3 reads CASSLAQTAQLFF. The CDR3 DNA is TGTGCCAGCAGCTTAGCGCAAACAGCCCAACTGTTTTTT.

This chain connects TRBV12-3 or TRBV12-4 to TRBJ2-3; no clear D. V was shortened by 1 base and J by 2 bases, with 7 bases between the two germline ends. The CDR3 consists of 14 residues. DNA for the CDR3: TGTGCCAGCAGTTTAGGTCACCTCACAGATACGCAGTATTTT. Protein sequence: CASSLGHLTDTQYF.

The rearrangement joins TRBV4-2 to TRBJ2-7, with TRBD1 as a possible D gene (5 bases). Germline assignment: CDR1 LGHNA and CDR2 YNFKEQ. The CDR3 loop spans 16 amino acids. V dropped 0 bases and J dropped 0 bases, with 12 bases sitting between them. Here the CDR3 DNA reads TGTGCCAGCAGCCAAGATGGGGCTAGTCCCTCCTACGAGCAGTACTTC. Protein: CASSQDGASPSYEQYF.

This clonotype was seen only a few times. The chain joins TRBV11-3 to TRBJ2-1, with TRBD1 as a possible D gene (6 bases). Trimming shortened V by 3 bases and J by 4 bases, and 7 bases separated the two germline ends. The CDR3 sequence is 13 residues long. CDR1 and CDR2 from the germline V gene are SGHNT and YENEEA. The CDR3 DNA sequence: TGTGCCAGCAGCTTCGGACAGTACAATGAGCAGTTCTTC. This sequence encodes CASSFGQYNEQFF.

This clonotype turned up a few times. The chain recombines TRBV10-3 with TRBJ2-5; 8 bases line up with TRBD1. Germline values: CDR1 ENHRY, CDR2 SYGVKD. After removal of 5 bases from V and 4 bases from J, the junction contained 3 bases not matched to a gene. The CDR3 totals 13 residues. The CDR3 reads CAISFGTGETQYF. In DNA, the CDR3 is TGTGCCATCAGTTTCGGGACAGGAGAGACCCAGTACTTC.

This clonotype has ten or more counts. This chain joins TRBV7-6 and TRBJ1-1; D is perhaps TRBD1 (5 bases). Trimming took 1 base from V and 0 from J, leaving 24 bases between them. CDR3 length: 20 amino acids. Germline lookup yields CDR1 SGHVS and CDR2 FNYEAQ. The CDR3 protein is CASSLVLTARGDALNTEAFF. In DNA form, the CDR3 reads TGTGCCAGCAGCTTAGTATTGACAGCCCGCGGCGATGCCCTGAACACTGAAGCTTTCTTT.

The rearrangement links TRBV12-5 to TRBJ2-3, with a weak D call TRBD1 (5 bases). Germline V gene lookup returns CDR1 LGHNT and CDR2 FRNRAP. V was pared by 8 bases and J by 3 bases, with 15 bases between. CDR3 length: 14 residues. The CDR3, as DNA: TGTGCTAGTCAGTCGTTGCAGGGAACAGATACGCAGTATTTT. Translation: CASQSLQGTDTQYF.

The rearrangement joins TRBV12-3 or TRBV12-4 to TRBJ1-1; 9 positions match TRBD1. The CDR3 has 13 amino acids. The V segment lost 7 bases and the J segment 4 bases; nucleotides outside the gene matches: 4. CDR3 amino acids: CASTETGGTEAFF. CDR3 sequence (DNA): TGTGCCAGCACCGAGACAGGGGGCACTGAAGCTTTCTTT.

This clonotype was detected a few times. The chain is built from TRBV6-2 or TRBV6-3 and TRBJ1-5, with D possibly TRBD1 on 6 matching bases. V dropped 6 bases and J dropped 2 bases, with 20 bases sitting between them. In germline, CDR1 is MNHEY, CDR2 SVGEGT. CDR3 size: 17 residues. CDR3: CASSQPSRGVGNQPQHF. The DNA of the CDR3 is TGTGCCAGCAGCCAACCGTCCAGGGGAGTGGGCAATCAGCCCCAGCATTTT.

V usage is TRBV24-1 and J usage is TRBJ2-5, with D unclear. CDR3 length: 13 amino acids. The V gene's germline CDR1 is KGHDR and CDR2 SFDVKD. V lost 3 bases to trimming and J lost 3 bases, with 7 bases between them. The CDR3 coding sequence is TGTGCCACCAGTGATCCAGTTAAAGAGACCCAGTACTTC. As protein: CATSDPVKETQYF.

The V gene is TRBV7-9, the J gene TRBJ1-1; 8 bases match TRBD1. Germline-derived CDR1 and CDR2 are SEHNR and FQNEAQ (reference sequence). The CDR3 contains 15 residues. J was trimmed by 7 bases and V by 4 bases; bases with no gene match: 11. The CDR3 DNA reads TGTGCCAGCAGCTCTTCCCGGGACAGGTGGGGTGAAGCTTTCTTT. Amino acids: CASSSSRDRWGEAFF.

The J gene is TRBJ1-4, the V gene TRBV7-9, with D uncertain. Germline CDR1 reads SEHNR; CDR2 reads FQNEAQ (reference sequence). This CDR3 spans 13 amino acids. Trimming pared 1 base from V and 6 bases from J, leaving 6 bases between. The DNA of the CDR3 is TGTGCCAGCAGCTTAGACGCGGATGAAAAACTGTTTTTT. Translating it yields CASSLDADEKLFF.

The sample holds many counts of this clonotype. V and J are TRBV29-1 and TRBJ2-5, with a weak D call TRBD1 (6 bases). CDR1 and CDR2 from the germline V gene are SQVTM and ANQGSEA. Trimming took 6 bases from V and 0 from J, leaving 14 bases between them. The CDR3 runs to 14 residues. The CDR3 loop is CSVAPGHNQETQYF. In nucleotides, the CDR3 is TGCAGCGTCGCCCCGGGACACAACCAAGAGACCCAGTACTTC.

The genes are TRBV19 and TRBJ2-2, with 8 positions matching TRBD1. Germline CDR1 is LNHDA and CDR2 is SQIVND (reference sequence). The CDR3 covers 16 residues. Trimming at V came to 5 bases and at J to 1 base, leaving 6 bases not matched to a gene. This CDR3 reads CASSLTGTGNTGELFF. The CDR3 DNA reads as TGTGCCAGTAGTCTGACCGGGACAGGGAACACCGGGGAGCTGTTTTTT.

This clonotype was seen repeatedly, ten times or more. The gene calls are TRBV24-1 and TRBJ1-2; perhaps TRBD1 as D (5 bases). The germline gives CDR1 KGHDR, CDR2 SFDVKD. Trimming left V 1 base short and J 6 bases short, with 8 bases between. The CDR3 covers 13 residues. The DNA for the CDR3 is TGTGCCACCAGTGATTTCACAGGAAATGGCTACACCTTC. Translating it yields CATSDFTGNGYTF.

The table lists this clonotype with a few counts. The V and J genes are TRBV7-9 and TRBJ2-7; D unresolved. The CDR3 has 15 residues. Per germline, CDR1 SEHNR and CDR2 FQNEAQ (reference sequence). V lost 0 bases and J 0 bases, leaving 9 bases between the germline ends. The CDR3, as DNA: TGTGCCAGCAGCTTAGCCCCAGAGAGCTCCTACGAGCAGTACGTC. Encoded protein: CASSLAPESSYEQYV.

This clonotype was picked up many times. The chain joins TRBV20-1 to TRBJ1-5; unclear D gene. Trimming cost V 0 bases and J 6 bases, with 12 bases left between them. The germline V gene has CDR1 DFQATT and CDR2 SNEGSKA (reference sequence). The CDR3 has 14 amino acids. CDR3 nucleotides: TGCAGTGCTAGAGAGTCTTGGGAAGGTCAGCCCCAGCATTTT. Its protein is CSARESWEGQPQHF.

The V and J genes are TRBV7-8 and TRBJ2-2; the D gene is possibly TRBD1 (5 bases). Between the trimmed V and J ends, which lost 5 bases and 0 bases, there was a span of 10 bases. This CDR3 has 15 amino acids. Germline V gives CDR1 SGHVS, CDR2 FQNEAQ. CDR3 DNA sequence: TGTGCCAGCAGCCCCCGACAGCCGAACACCGGGGAGCTGTTTTTT. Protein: CASSPRQPNTGELFF.

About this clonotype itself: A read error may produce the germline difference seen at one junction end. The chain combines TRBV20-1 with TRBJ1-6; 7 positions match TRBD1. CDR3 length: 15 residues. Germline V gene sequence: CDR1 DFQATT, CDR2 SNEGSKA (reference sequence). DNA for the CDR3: TGCGGTGCCTTTAACCCCGGGACAGAGAATTCACCCCTCCACTTT. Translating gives CGAFNPGTENSPLHF.

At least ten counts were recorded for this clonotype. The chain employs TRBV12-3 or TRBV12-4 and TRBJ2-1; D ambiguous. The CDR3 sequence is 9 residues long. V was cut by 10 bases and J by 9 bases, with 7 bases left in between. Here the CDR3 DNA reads TGTGCCACCTCCCCTGAGCAGTTCTTC. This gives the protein CATSPEQFF.

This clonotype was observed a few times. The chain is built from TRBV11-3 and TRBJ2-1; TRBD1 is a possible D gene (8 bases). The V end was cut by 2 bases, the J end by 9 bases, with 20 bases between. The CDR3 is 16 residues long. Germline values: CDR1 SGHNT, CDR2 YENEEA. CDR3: CASSLSWGGTGSEQFF. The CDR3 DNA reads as TGTGCCAGCAGCTTAAGTTGGGGAGGGACAGGCAGTGAGCAGTTCTTC.